Below are 13 T cell receptor beta chains sequenced from a single sample in a study of regulatory T cells in long-lasting Graves disease. CDR3 regions were amplified by Arm-PCR using iRepertoire HTBI primers to build TCR beta libraries. TCRdb ran MiXCR on the multiplex PCR reads and lists one entry per CDR3 protein. The sample has 520,000 or so distinct CDR3 sequences, more than 10% seen once. Time point defined: newly diagnosed GD, antithyroid drugs for less than 3 months. PBMC RNA was the source of the TCR library. A further study also used this sample, focusing on T cells in Graves' hyperthyroidism and ophthalmopathy.

Sample: peripheral blood mononuclear cells (PBMCs), taken at new diagnosis, from a patient treated with antithyroid drugs. The receptor set was obtained from a woman aged 30 to 39 with Graves disease.

This clonotype occurred a few times. The genes are TRBV29-1 and TRBJ1-2, with a weak D call TRBD1 (5 bases). Trimming removed 7 bases from V and 3 bases from J, with 12 bases in between. Looked up from germline, CDR1 is SQVTM and CDR2 is ANQGSEA. The CDR3 consists of 12 residues. This CDR3 is CSAKTVYYGYTF. The CDR3 coding sequence is TGCAGCGCGAAGACAGTCTACTATGGCTACACCTTC.

This clonotype was recorded at least ten times. This sequence joins TRBV28 and TRBJ2-5, with 13 bases identical to TRBD2. V lost 4 bases, J lost 5 bases, and 13 bases stayed unmatched. CDR3 length equals 18 residues. Looked up from germline, CDR1 is MDHEN and CDR2 is SYDVKM. This CDR3 is CASSWLVLAGGFEETQYF. CDR3 coding DNA: TGTGCCAGCAGTTGGTTGGTACTAGCGGGAGGGTTCGAGGAGACCCAGTACTTC.

This clonotype has at least ten counts. The V call is TRBV6-2 or TRBV6-3, the J call TRBJ2-7, with D perhaps TRBD1 or TRBD2 (5 bases each). Germline V CDR1 and CDR2: MNHEY, SVGEGT. Trimming took off 0 bases at V and 3 bases at J, with 6 bases between the two ends. This CDR3 comprises 13 residues. The CDR3 bases are TGTGCCAGCAGTTACTCGAGGGGCTACGAGCAGTACTTC. Protein sequence: CASSYSRGYEQYF.

This clonotype occurred many times. The rearrangement links TRBV2 to TRBJ2-1, with 13 positions matching TRBD2. Germline CDR1 and CDR2: SNHLY and FYNNEI. J lost 3 bases, V lost 3 bases, and 11 bases had no gene match. The CDR3 has 19 residues. The CDR3 nucleotides read TGTGCCAGCAGTGACGGACTAGCGGGAGAACTTCCCAACTACAATGAGCAGTTCTTC. Protein product: CASSDGLAGELPNYNEQFF. The variable domain in full, with the rest retrieved from reference TRBV2 and TRBJ2-1, is EPEVTQTPSHQVTQMGQEVILRCVPISNHLYFYWYRQILGQKVEFLVSFYNNEISEKSEIFDDQFSVERPDGSNFTLKIRSTKLEDSAMYFCASSDGLAGELPNYNEQFFGPGTRLTVL.

Ten or more counts support this clonotype. J is TRBJ2-2 and V is TRBV20-1, with 7 bases lining up with TRBD1. V was clipped by 6 bases and J by 0 bases; unmatched bases: 10. In germline, CDR1 is DFQATT, CDR2 SNEGSKA (reference sequence). The CDR3 is 16 residues long. CDR3: CSAPKQGRANTGELFF. The CDR3 coding sequence is TGCAGTGCACCAAAACAGGGGAGAGCGAACACCGGGGAGCTGTTTTTT.

This clonotype was counted many times. The rearrangement joins TRBV4-3 to TRBJ2-1, with 7 bases matching TRBD1. The CDR3 is made up of 17 amino acids. With V trimmed by 4 bases and J by 0 bases, 9 bases remained unmatched. CDR1 LGHNA and CDR2 YSLEER come from the germline V gene. The CDR3 spells CASSRNRGQFSYNEQFF. For the CDR3, the DNA is TGCGCCAGCAGCCGGAACAGGGGACAATTCTCCTACAATGAGCAGTTCTTC.

This clonotype has a count of ten or more. The chain carries TRBV5-5 and TRBJ2-3; 7 bases map to TRBD1. The V segment lost 4 bases and the J segment 3 bases; nucleotides outside the gene matches: 11. This CDR3 comprises 16 residues. Germline CDR1 SGHKS, CDR2 YYEKEE (reference sequence). In DNA, the CDR3 is TGTGCCAGCAGCCCCTCTGGACAGGTCCAAACAGATACGCAGTATTTT. This translates into CASSPSGQVQTDTQYF.

This clonotype came up many times. In DNA form, the CDR3 reads TGTGCCAGCAGTTCGACTAGCGGGAGGTTGGGCACAGATACGCAGTATTTT. Residues: CASSSTSGRLGTDTQYF. This sequence joins TRBV28 and TRBJ2-3; 13 bases fit TRBD2. Germline assignment: CDR1 MDHEN and CDR2 SYDVKM. The CDR3 covers 17 residues. V dropped 4 bases and J dropped 1; count of bases not matched to a gene: 5. The entire variable domain, with the rest obtained from reference TRBV28 and TRBJ2-3, is as follows: DVKVTQSSRYLVKRTGEKVFLECVQDMDHENMFWYRQDPGLGLRLIYFSYDVKMKEKGDIPEGYSVSREKKERFSLILESASTNQTSMYLCASSSTSGRLGTDTQYFGPGTRLTVL.

The rearrangement links TRBV4-3 to TRBJ1-6; tentative D call: TRBD1 (5 bases). This CDR3 spans 15 amino acids. Germline lookup yields CDR1 LGHNA and CDR2 YSLEER. V shed 0 bases and J shed 10 bases, with 13 bases lying between them. The CDR3 nucleotides are TGCGCCAGCAGCCAAGATGGCAGGGAAGGCTCACCCCTCCACTTT. Translated: CASSQDGREGSPLHF.

This clonotype was picked up a small number of times. The chain employs TRBV19 and TRBJ2-5, with D hard to call. Between the trimmed V and J ends, which lost 3 bases and 0 bases, there was a span of 11 bases. Germline V gene data show CDR1 as LNHDA and CDR2 as SQIVND (reference sequence). This CDR3 comprises 15 residues. The CDR3 protein is CASSIGSHYQETQYF. DNA of the CDR3: TGTGCCAGTAGTATCGGCAGCCATTACCAAGAGACCCAGTACTTC.

This clonotype was seen a handful of times. The gene calls are TRBV4-1 and TRBJ1-2; no definite D call. Germline-derived CDR1 and CDR2 are MGHRA and YSYEKL. The V end lost 1 base, the J end lost 6 bases, and 15 bases lay between the germline ends. The length of the CDR3 is 15 residues. In nucleotides, the CDR3 is TGCGCCAGCAGCCAAGTCTCTGTTTTGAGGGATGGCTACACCTTC. It translates to CASSQVSVLRDGYTF.

This clonotype came up many times. The gene calls are TRBV7-8 and TRBJ2-2; D is perhaps TRBD1 (5 bases). This CDR3 comprises 14 residues. V was pared by 6 bases and J by 5 bases, with 13 bases between. Germline V gives CDR1 SGHVS, CDR2 FQNEAQ. The CDR3 DNA reads TGTGCCAGCAGAGGAATGGGGCAGACCGGGGAGCTGTTTTTT. It codes for CASRGMGQTGELFF.

This clonotype occurred many times. The gene calls are TRBV12-3 or TRBV12-4 and TRBJ1-1; perhaps TRBD1 as D (5 bases). The V end lost 5 bases, the J end lost 5 bases, and 12 bases lay between the germline ends. The CDR3 runs 13 residues. The CDR3 region is CASSPGVDTEAFF. The DNA of the CDR3 is TGTGCCAGCAGTCCGGGGGTTGATACTGAAGCTTTCTTT.